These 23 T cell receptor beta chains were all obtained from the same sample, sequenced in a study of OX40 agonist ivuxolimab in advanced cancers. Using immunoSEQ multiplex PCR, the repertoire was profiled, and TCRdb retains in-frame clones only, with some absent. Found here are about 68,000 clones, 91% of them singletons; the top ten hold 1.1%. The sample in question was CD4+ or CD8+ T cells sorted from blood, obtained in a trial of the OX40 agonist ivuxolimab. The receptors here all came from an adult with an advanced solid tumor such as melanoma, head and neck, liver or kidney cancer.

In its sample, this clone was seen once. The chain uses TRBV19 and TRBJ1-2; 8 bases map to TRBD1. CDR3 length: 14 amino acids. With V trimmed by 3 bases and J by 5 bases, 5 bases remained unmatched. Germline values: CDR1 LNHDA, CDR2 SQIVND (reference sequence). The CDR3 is CASSIQQGVYGYTF. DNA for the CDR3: TGTGCCAGTAGTATCCAACAGGGGGTTTATGGCTACACCTTC.

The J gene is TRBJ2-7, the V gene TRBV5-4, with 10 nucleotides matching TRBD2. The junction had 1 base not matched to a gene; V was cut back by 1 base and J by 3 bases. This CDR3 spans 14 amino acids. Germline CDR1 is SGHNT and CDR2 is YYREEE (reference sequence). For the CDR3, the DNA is TGTGCCAGCAGCTTGACTAGCGGGAACTACGAGCAGTACTTC. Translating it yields CASSLTSGNYEQYF.

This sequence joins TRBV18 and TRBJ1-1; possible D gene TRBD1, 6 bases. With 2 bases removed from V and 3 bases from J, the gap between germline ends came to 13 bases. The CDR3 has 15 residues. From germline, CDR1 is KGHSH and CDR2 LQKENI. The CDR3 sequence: CASSPVQGSDTEAFF. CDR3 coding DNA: TGTGCCAGCTCACCAGTCCAGGGGTCGGACACTGAAGCTTTCTTT.

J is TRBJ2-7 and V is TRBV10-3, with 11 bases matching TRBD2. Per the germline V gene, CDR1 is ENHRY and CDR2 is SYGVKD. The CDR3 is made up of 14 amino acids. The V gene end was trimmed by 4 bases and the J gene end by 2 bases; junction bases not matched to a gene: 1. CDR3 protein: CAISGSGGAYEQYF. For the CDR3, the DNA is TGTGCCATCAGTGGTAGCGGGGGGGCCTACGAGCAGTACTTC.

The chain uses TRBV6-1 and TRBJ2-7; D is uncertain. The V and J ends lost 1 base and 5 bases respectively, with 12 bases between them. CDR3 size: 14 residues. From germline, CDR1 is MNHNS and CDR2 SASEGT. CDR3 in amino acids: CASSEGTTNDEQYF. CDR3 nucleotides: TGTGCCAGCAGTGAAGGGACGACGAACGACGAGCAGTACTTC.

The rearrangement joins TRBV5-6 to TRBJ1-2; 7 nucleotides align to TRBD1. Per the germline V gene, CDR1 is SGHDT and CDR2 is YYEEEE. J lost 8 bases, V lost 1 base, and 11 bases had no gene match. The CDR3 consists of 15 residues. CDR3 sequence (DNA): TGTGCCAGCAGCTTGTTGGGACAGCAAATGAGGGGCTACACCTTC. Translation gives CASSLLGQQMRGYTF.

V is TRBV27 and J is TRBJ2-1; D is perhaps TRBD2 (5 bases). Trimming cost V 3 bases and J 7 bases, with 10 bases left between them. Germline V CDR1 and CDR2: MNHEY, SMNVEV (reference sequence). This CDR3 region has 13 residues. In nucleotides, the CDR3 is TGTGCCAGCAGTTTTTTCGGAGGAAATGAGCAGTTCTTC. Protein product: CASSFFGGNEQFF.

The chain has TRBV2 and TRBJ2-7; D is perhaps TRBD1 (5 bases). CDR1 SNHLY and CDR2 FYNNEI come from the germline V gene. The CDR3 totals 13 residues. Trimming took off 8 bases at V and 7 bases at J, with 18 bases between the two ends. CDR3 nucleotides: TGTGCCAGCGAGCAGGGCGGTTTCGGAGAGCAGTACTTC. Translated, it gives CASEQGGFGEQYF.

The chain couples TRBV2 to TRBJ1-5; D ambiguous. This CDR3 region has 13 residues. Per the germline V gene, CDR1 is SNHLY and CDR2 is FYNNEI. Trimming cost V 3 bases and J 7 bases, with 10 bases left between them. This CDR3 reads CASSERVNQPQHF. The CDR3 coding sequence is TGTGCCAGCAGTGAGAGGGTAAACCAGCCCCAGCATTTT. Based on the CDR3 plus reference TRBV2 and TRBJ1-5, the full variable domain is EPEVTQTPSHQVTQMGQEVILRCVPISNHLYFYWYRQILGQKVEFLVSFYNNEISEKSEIFDDQFSVERPDGSNFTLKIRSTKLEDSAMYFCASSERVNQPQHFGDGTRLSIL.

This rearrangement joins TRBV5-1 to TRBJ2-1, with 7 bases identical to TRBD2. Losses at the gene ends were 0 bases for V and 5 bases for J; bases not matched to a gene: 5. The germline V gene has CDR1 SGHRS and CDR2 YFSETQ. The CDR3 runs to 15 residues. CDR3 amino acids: CASSLGGRVNNEQFF. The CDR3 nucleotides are TGCGCCAGCAGCTTGGGCGGGAGAGTCAACAATGAGCAGTTCTTC.

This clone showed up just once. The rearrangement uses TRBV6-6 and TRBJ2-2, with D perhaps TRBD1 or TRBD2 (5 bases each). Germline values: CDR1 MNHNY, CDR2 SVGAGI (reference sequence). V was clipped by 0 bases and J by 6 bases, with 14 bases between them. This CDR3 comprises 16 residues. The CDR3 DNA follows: TGTGCCAGCAGTTACTCGAGGGGTGGTTCAGCCGGGGAGCTGTTTTTT. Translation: CASSYSRGGSAGELFF.

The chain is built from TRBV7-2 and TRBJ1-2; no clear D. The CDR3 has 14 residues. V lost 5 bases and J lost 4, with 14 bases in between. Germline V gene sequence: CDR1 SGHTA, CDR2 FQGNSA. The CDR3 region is CASSEPGNSYGYTF. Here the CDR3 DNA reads TGTGCCAGCAGCGAACCTGGGAATAGCTATGGCTACACCTTC.

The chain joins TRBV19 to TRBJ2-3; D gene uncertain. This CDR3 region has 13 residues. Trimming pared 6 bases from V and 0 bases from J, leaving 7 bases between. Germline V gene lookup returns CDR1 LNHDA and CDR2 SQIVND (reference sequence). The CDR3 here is CASRETSTDTQYF. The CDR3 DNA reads TGTGCCAGTAGGGAGACCAGCACAGATACGCAGTATTTT.

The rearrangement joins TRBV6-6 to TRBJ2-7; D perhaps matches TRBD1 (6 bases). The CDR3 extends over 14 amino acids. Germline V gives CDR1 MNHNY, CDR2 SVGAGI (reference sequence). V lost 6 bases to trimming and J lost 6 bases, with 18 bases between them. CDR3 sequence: CASSYRDTSFEQYF. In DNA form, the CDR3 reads TGTGCCAGCAGCTACCGGGACACCAGCTTCGAGCAGTACTTC.

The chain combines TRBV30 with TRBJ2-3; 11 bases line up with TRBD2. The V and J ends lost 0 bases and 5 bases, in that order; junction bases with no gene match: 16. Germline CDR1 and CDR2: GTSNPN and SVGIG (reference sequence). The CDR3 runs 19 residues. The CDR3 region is CAWSVLGLAGGATQDTQYF. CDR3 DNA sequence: TGTGCCTGGAGTGTACTAGGGCTAGCGGGGGGCGCCACACAAGATACGCAGTATTTT.

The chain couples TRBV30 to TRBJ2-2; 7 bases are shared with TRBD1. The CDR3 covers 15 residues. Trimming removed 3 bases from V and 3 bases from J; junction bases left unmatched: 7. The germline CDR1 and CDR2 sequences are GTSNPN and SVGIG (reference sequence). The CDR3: CAWRVPDRDTGELFF. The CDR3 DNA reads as TGTGCCTGGAGGGTCCCCGACAGGGACACCGGGGAGCTGTTTTTT.

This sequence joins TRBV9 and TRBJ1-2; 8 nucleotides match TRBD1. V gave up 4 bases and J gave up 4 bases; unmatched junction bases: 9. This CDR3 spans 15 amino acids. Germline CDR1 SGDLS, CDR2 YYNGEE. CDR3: CASSPGQGRPYGYTF. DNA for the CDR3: TGTGCCAGCAGCCCCGGACAGGGAAGGCCCTATGGCTACACCTTC. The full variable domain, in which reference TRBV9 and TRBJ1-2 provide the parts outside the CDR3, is DSGVTQTPKHLITATGQRVTLRCSPRSGDLSVYWYQQSLDQGLQFLIQYYNGEERAKGNILERFSAQQFPDLHSELNLSSLELGDSALYFCASSPGQGRPYGYTFGSGTRLTVV.

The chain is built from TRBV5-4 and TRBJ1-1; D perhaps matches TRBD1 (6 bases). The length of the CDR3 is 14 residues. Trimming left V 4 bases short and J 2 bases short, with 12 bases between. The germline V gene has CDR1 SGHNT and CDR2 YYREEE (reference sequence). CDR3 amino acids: CASSMGGRNTEAFF. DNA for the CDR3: TGTGCCAGCAGCATGGGGGGCAGAAACACTGAAGCTTTCTTT.

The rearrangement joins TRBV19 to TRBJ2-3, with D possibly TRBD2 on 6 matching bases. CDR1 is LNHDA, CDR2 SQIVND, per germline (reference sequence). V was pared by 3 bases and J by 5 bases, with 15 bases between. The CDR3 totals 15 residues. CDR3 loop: CASSMGSGAGDTQYF. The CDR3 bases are TGTGCCAGTAGTATGGGGTCGGGAGCGGGAGATACGCAGTATTTT. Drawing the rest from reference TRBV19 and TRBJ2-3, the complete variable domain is DGGITQSPKYLFRKEGQNVTLSCEQNLNHDAMYWYRQDPGQGLRLIYYSQIVNDFQKGDIAEGYSVSREKKESFPLTVTSAQKNPTAFYLCASSMGSGAGDTQYFGPGTRLTVL.

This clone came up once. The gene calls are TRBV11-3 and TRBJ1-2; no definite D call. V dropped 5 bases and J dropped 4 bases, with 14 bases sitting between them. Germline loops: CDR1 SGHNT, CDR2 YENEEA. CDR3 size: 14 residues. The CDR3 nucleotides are TGTGCCAGCAGCCCCTCCATGGTGAGCTATGGCTACACCTTC. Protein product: CASSPSMVSYGYTF.

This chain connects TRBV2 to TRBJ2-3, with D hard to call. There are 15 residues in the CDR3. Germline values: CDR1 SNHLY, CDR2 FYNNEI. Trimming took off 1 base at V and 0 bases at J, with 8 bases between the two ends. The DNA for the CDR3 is TGTGCCAGCAGTGAAGACACCACTAGCACAGATACGCAGTATTTT. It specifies CASSEDTTSTDTQYF.

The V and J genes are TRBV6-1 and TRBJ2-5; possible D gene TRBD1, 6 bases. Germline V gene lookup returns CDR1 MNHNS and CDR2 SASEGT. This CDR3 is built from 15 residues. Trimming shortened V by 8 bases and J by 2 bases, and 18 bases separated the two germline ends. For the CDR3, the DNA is TGTGCCAGCTGCTCGCCGGGACAAGGGCAAGAGACCCAGTACTTC. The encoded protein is CASCSPGQGQETQYF.

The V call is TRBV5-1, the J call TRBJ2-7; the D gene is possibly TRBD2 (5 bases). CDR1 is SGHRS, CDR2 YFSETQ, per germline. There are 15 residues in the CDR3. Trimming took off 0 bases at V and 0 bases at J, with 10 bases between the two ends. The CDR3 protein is CASSLASTSSYEQYF. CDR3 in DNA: TGCGCCAGCAGCTTGGCGTCTACTAGCTCCTACGAGCAGTACTTC. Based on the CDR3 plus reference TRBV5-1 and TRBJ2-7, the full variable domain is KAGVTQTPRYLIKTRGQQVTLSCSPISGHRSVSWYQQTPGQGLQFLFEYFSETQRNKGNFPGRFSGRQFSNSRSEMNVSTLELGDSALYLCASSLASTSSYEQYFGPGTRLTVT.